What follows are 2 T cell receptor beta chains derived from one specimen sequenced in a study of control samples from healthy donors and cancer patients. Libraries were prepared by immunoSEQ multiplex PCR; TCRdb keeps only in-frame clonotypes and omits some of them. The profile shows 170,000 or so clones, 90% to 95% of them singletons. Sequenced material: blood. These receptors were collected from a man aged 18 to 30 in good health.

This rearrangement joins TRBV9 to TRBJ2-7; TRBD2 matches at 9 bases. V dropped 3 bases and J dropped 8; count of bases not matched to a gene: 9. Per germline, CDR1 SGDLS and CDR2 YYNGEE. The CDR3 has 14 residues. CDR3: CASSGSGGSSKQYF. CDR3 sequence (DNA): TGTGCCAGCAGCGGTAGCGGGGGTTCTTCCAAGCAGTACTTC.

The chain carries TRBV5-1 and TRBJ1-3; tentatively, D is TRBD1 (6 bases). The ends were cut back, 0 bases at V and 0 bases at J, with 10 bases in the middle. This CDR3 has 16 amino acids. The germline gives CDR1 SGHRS, CDR2 YFSETQ. The CDR3 bases are TGCGCCAGCAGCTTGGGACAGGCGACCTCTGGAAACACCATATATTTT. It yields the protein CASSLGQATSGNTIYF.